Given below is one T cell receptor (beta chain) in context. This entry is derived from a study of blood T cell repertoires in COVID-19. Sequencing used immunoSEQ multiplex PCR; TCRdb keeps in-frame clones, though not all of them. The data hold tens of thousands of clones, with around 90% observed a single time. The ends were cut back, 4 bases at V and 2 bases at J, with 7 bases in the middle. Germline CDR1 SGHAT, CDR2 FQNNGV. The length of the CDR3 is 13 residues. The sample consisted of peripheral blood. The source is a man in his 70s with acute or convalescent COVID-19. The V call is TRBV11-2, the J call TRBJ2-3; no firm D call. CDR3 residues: CASSSRLTDTQYF. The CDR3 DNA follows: TGTGCCAGCAGCTCCAGGCTCACAGATACGCAGTATTTT.